This is a list of T cell receptor beta chains from one sample in a study of shared clonotypes between healthy human individuals. TCRdb's copy holds only in-frame clones and misses some; the assay was immunoSEQ multiplex PCR. The sample holds some 2,000,000 clones, under 97% seen once. Material for sequencing was naive CD4+ T cells sorted from blood. The receptors shown here come from a young man in good health. Each CDR3 is given with its conserved first and last residue. Each record gives: D gene, V gene, clone size, J gene, CDR3 DNA, CDR3 protein. The D gene is left open where the match is weak. Only part of the rows carry a size: once, few, many, or a class if the clone is expanded.

>NA|TRBV2|NA|TRBJ1-2
TGTGCCAGCAGTTTACCTTCCTATGGCTACACCTTC
CASSLPSYGYTF
>NA|TRBV29-1|NA|TRBJ1-1
TGCAGCGTTGAAAAGCTAGCTACGGACACTGAAGCTTTCTTT
CSVEKLATDTEAFF
>NA|TRBV30|NA|TRBJ1-1
TGTGCCTGGAGACCCGTACAGGGATTAGCTTTCTTT
CAWRPVQGLAFF
>NA|TRBV2|NA|TRBJ2-3
TGTGCCAGCAGCGTTGACAGGACAGTCGCAGATACGCAGTATTTT
CASSVDRTVADTQYF
>NA|TRBV5-1|NA|TRBJ1-1
TGCGCCAGCAGCGGGGACGTAATGAACACTGAAGCTTTCTTT
CASSGDVMNTEAFF
>NA|TRBV11-2|NA|TRBJ1-6
TGTGCCAGCAGCCCCCGACCTAATAATTCACCCCTCCACTTT
CASSPRPNNSPLHF
>TRBD2|TRBV4-3|once|TRBJ2-1
TGCGCCAGCAGTCCTAGCGGGGTCTCCTACAATGAGCAGTTCTTC
CASSPSGVSYNEQFF
>NA|TRBV28|NA|TRBJ1-5
TGTGCCAGCAGTTTATCGGGGGTTCAGCCCCAGCATTTT
CASSLSGVQPQHF
>NA|TRBV7-7|NA|TRBJ2-5
TGTGCTAGCAGCCCCCCTTTGGAAGAGACCCAGTACTTC
CASSPPLEETQYF
>NA|TRBV5-1|NA|TRBJ2-5
TGCGCCAGCAGTTTCGGGGCCTCTGGAGCGGAGACCCAGTACTTC
CASSFGASGAETQYF
>NA|TRBV6-5|NA|TRBJ2-7
TGTGCCAGCAGTTACGCGGCAGGCGGGGCCTACGAGCAGTACTTC
CASSYAAGGAYEQYF
>TRBD1|TRBV6-6|NA|TRBJ1-6
TGTGCCAGCACCAAGGGACAGGGGGCTGGGTCACCCCTCCACTTT
CASTKGQGAGSPLHF
>TRBD2|TRBV4-1|NA|TRBJ2-5
TGCGCCAGCAGTCGCTGGGTTGGGACTAGCGGGGACCAAGAGACCCAGTACTTC
CASSRWVGTSGDQETQYF
>TRBD2|TRBV11-2|NA|TRBJ2-5
TGTGCCAGCAGCCCCAGTAGCGGGCAAGAGACCCAGTACTTC
CASSPSSGQETQYF
>NA|TRBV19|NA|TRBJ1-1
TGTGCCAGTAGCAGCCCCGGGTATTCTGAAGCTTTCTTT
CASSSPGYSEAFF